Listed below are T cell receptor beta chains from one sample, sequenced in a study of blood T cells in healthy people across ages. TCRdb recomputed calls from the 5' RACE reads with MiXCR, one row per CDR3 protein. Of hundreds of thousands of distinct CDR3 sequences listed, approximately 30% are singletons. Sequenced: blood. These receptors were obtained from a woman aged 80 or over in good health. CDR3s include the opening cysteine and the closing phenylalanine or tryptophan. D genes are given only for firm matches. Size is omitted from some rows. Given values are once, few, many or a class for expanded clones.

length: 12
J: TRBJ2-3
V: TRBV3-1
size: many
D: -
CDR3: CASTRFGGTQYF
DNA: TGTGCCAGCACCCGGTTCGGGGGTACGCAGTATTTT

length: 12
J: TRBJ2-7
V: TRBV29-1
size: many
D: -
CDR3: CSVATSNNEQYF
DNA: TGCAGCGTAGCGACTAGTAACAACGAGCAGTACTTC

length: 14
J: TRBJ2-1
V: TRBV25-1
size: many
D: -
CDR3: CASRLGGGGSEQFF
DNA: TGTGCCAGCAGGCTGGGGGGCGGAGGAAGTGAGCAGTTCTTC

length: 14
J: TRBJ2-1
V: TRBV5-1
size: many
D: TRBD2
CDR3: CASSLLAGVPEQFF
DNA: TGCGCCAGCAGCCTACTAGCGGGGGTTCCTGAGCAGTTCTTC

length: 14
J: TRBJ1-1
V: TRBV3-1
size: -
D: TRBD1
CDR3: CASRYSGGGSEAFF
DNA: TGTGCCAGCAGGTACTCAGGGGGCGGGTCTGAAGCTTTCTTT

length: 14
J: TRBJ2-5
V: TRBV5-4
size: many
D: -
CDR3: CASSLISGRETQYF
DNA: TGTGCCAGCAGCTTGATCTCAGGGAGGGAGACCCAGTACTTC

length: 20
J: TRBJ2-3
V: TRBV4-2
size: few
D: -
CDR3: CAGSPQPGTHGTTKRDTQYF
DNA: TGTGCCGGCAGCCCCCAACCGGGGACGCATGGGACAACAAAACGTGATACGCAGTATTTT

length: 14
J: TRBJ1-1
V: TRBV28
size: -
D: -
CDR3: CASTKGGGYTEAFF
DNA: TGTGCCAGCACCAAAGGGGGGGGATACACTGAAGCTTTCTTT

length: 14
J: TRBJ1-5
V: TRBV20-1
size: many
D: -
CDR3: CSAKVAGPNQPQHF
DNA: TGCAGTGCTAAGGTCGCAGGCCCCAATCAGCCCCAGCATTTT

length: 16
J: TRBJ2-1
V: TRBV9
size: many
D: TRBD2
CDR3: CASSVSGGLSYNEQFF
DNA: TGTGCCAGCAGCGTCAGCGGGGGACTCTCCTACAATGAGCAGTTCTTC

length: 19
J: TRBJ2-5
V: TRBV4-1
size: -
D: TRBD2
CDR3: CASSRSRGLAGGQQETQYF
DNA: TGCGCCAGCAGCCGGTCCCGGGGACTAGCGGGGGGACAGCAAGAGACCCAGTACTTC

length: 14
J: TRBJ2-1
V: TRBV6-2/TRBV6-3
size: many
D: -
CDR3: CASSYGVLVAEQFF
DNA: TGTGCCAGCAGTTATGGGGTACTAGTTGCGGAGCAGTTCTTC

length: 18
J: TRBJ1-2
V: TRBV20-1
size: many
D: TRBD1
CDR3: CSARRPRPGQGVRDGYTF
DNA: TGCAGTGCTAGACGGCCTAGACCGGGACAGGGGGTCAGAGATGGCTACACCTTC

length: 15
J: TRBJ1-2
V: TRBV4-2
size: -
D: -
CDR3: CASSQALRENYGYTF
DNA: TGTGCCAGCAGCCAGGCCCTTAGGGAAAACTATGGCTACACCTTC

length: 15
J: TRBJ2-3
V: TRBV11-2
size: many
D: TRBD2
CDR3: CASSSRTSGSHTQYF
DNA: TGTGCCAGCAGCTCAAGGACTAGCGGCAGCCATACGCAGTATTTT